The rows below give T cell receptor beta chains drawn from one sample of a study of T-cell memory formation after mild COVID-19. TCRdb reprocessed the 5' RACE reads with MiXCR, giving one entry per CDR3 protein. The data contain a few hundred thousand distinct CDR3 sequences, about a sixth of them singletons. Specimen: PBMCs or a T cell subset sorted from them (not recorded which). The source of these receptors is a man aged 18-30 years who had mild COVID-19 (a few samples of this study predate the infection). Cell type and time point are not known. CDR3s include the opening cysteine and the closing phenylalanine or tryptophan. The D gene is left open where the match is weak. Expanded clones get a size class; other rows say once, few or many, or leave the size out.

>TRBV12-3/TRBV12-4|TRBJ2-3|many|-
TGTGCCAGCAGTTTATGGGGAGCAGATACGCAGTATTTT
CASSLWGADTQYF
>TRBV13|TRBJ2-5|few|TRBD2
TGTGCCAGCAGCTACGGACTAGTTCAAGAGACCCAGTACTTC
CASSYGLVQETQYF
>TRBV4-1|TRBJ1-1|-|-
TGCGCCAGCAGCCAAGTCCGGGCTACTGAAGCTTTCTTT
CASSQVRATEAFF
>TRBV15|TRBJ2-5|few|-
TGTGCCACCAGCAGAGTACGGGGGGCCGGGGGAGAGACCCAGTACTTC
CATSRVRGAGGETQYF
>TRBV6-2/TRBV6-3|TRBJ1-2|-|-
TGTGCCAGCAGTTACTCAAGGCCTGGCGGCTACACCTTC
CASSYSRPGGYTF
>TRBV7-3|TRBJ2-1|few|-
TGTGCCAGCAGCATCGTTTTGAATGAGCAGTTCTTC
CASSIVLNEQFF
>TRBV28|TRBJ1-1|-|TRBD1
TGTGCCAGTTCCGGACAGGCTTACTTAGACACTGAAGCTTTCTTT
CASSGQAYLDTEAFF
>TRBV12-3/TRBV12-4|TRBJ2-7|-|-
TGTGCCAGCAGTCTTACCGCACAGGGTTACGAGCAGTACTTC
CASSLTAQGYEQYF
>TRBV7-7|TRBJ2-2|-|-
TGTGCCAGCAGCTTAGATACGGCCGGGGAGCTGTTTTTT
CASSLDTAGELFF
>TRBV29-1|TRBJ2-1|-|TRBD2
TGCAGCGTTGCAACCAGCGGGGGGGCGTCCAATGAGCAGTTCTTC
CSVATSGGASNEQFF
>TRBV5-1|TRBJ2-3|few|-
TGCGCCAGCAGCTTGACAGGAGCCCGGGCAGATACGCAGTATTTT
CASSLTGARADTQYF
>TRBV20-1|TRBJ1-5|-|-
TGCAGTGCTGGATTCGAGTCTGGGGGGCCCCCTCAGCCCCAGCATTTT
CSAGFESGGPPQPQHF
>TRBV4-1|TRBJ1-5|few|-
TGCGCCAGCAGCCAAGTACCTACAGGGTGGGGACATCAGCCCCAGCATTTT
CASSQVPTGWGHQPQHF
>TRBV5-1|TRBJ1-2|few|-
TGCGCCAGCAGCTCTACCGGGACGGCTGATGGCTACACCTTC
CASSSTGTADGYTF
>TRBV12-3/TRBV12-4|TRBJ2-6|few|TRBD1
TGTGCCAGCAGCAAGGACAGGGTTGGGGCCAACGTCCTGACTTTC
CASSKDRVGANVLTF
>TRBV6-6|TRBJ2-7|-|-
TGTGCCAGCAGGCGACAGAGGGGTCCCTACGAGCAGTACTTC
CASRRQRGPYEQYF
>TRBV6-6|TRBJ2-1|few|-
TGTGCCACCCTTCAGTCCGGCAGTGAGCAGTTCTTC
CATLQSGSEQFF
>TRBV5-6|TRBJ2-2|few|-
TGTGCCAGCAGCTCCTACAGGCTCGCGAACACCGGGGAGCTGTTTTTT
CASSSYRLANTGELFF
>TRBV6-5|TRBJ2-3|-|TRBD2
TGTGCCAGCAGTCGTGCGGGGGGCGTGGCAGATACGCAGTATTTT
CASSRAGGVADTQYF
>TRBV5-1|TRBJ2-2|few|TRBD1
TGCGCCAGCAGCTGGACAGGGGATACCCCCGGGGAGCTGTTTTTT
CASSWTGDTPGELFF
>TRBV21-1|TRBJ1-3|few|-
TGTGCCAGCAGAAATTGCTGGTGTCTTCTCCGAAACACCATATATTTT
CASRNCWCLLRNTIYF
>TRBV12-3/TRBV12-4|TRBJ2-7|few|-
TGTGCCAGCAGTTTCCGGGGTCATACGACGGGGGAGCAGTACTTC
CASSFRGHTTGEQYF
>TRBV9|TRBJ2-1|few|-
TGTGCCAGCAGCGTATTCGGTCGGGGGGCTGGTGAGCAGTTCTTC
CASSVFGRGAGEQFF
>TRBV20-1|TRBJ2-1|-|-
TGCAGTGCTGTGGTGGGAGTCGGGGAGTTCTTC
CSAVVGVGEFF
>TRBV7-2|TRBJ1-2|-|-
TGTGCCAGCAGCTTAGCGCGGCGGACGGGGACCACTAACTATGGCTACACCTTC
CASSLARRTGTTNYGYTF
>TRBV6-6|TRBJ1-1|-|TRBD1
TGTGCCAGCAGTTACTCCAAAGAGGGACAGATTAACACTGAAGCTTTCTTT
CASSYSKEGQINTEAFF